The rows below give T cell receptor beta chains drawn from one sample of a study of T cell changes during pregnancy in multiple sclerosis. Repertoires were generated with immunoSEQ multiplex PCR, while TCRdb's copy carries only in-frame clones and drops some. The sample records about 70,000 clones, around 90% being singletons. The specimen was CD4+ T cells from peripheral blood mononuclear cells, collected after pregnancy. The receptor source for this set is a female donor with multiple sclerosis, enrolled in a pregnancy study. Each CDR3 is given with its conserved first and last residue. The D gene is left open where the match is weak. Clone sizes are given selectively: once, few, many, or a class where the clone is expanded.

clone size: .; D gene: .; V gene: TRBV5-1; CDR3 length: 15; J gene: TRBJ1-1; CDR3 protein: CASSLEGKRGTEAFF; CDR3 DNA: TGCGCCAGCAGCTTGGAGGGTAAACGGGGGACTGAAGCTTTCTTT
clone size: .; D gene: .; V gene: TRBV6-1; CDR3 length: 14; J gene: TRBJ2-2; CDR3 protein: CASSEGAGFGELFF; CDR3 DNA: TGTGCCAGCAGTGAAGGTGCGGGGTTCGGGGAGCTGTTTTTT
clone size: .; D gene: .; V gene: TRBV28; CDR3 length: 14; J gene: TRBJ1-5; CDR3 protein: CASKMGQRNQPQHF; CDR3 DNA: TGTGCCAGCAAAATGGGACAACGCAATCAGCCCCAGCATTTT
clone size: .; D gene: .; V gene: TRBV2; CDR3 length: 13; J gene: TRBJ1-5; CDR3 protein: CASQGGGNQPQHF; CDR3 DNA: TGTGCCAGCCAGGGTGGGGGCAATCAGCCCCAGCATTTT
clone size: .; D gene: TRBD1; V gene: TRBV7-6; CDR3 length: 17; J gene: TRBJ1-2; CDR3 protein: CASSLGGPGQGAYGYTF; CDR3 DNA: TGTGCCAGCAGCTTAGGGGGACCGGGACAGGGGGCCTATGGCTACACCTTC
clone size: .; D gene: TRBD1; V gene: TRBV6-6; CDR3 length: 15; J gene: TRBJ1-2; CDR3 protein: CASSSTGGGSYGYTF; CDR3 DNA: TGTGCCAGCAGTTCGACAGGGGGGGGGAGCTATGGCTACACCTTC
clone size: .; D gene: .; V gene: TRBV27; CDR3 length: 13; J gene: TRBJ2-1; CDR3 protein: CASSFLPVNEQFF; CDR3 DNA: TGTGCCAGCAGTTTCCTCCCAGTCAATGAGCAGTTCTTC
clone size: .; D gene: TRBD1; V gene: TRBV7-3; CDR3 length: 14; J gene: TRBJ2-7; CDR3 protein: CASSLFRGPYEQYF; CDR3 DNA: TGTGCCAGCAGCCTCTTCAGGGGGCCCTACGAGCAGTACTTC
clone size: .; D gene: .; V gene: TRBV11-2; CDR3 length: 17; J gene: TRBJ1-2; CDR3 protein: CASRHPGQDMSDYGYTF; CDR3 DNA: TGTGCCAGCAGACATCCCGGGCAGGACATGAGTGACTATGGCTACACCTTC
clone size: .; D gene: .; V gene: TRBV2; CDR3 length: 15; J gene: TRBJ1-6; CDR3 protein: CASSENRVVGSPLHF; CDR3 DNA: TGTGCCAGCAGTGAAAACAGGGTCGTAGGGTCACCCCTCCACTTT
clone size: .; D gene: TRBD2; V gene: TRBV9; CDR3 length: 16; J gene: TRBJ2-1; CDR3 protein: CASSVAGLAGGNEQFF; CDR3 DNA: TGTGCCAGCAGCGTAGCTGGACTAGCGGGAGGGAATGAGCAGTTCTTC
clone size: once; D gene: TRBD1; V gene: TRBV19; CDR3 length: 16; J gene: TRBJ2-1; CDR3 protein: CASSLSGTVKANEQFF; CDR3 DNA: TGTGCCAGTAGTCTATCCGGGACAGTAAAGGCCAATGAGCAGTTCTTC
clone size: .; D gene: TRBD1; V gene: TRBV29-1; CDR3 length: 13; J gene: TRBJ2-3; CDR3 protein: CSVWTGLTDTQYF; CDR3 DNA: TGCAGCGTGTGGACAGGCCTCACAGATACGCAGTATTTT
clone size: once; D gene: TRBD2; V gene: TRBV6-5; CDR3 length: 15; J gene: TRBJ2-2; CDR3 protein: CASSPAGLNTGELFF; CDR3 DNA: TGTGCCAGCAGTCCAGCGGGGTTGAACACCGGGGAGCTGTTTTTT
clone size: .; D gene: .; V gene: TRBV27; CDR3 length: 13; J gene: TRBJ1-1; CDR3 protein: CASSLDQVSPAFF; CDR3 DNA: TGTGCCAGCAGTTTAGACCAGGTATCGCCAGCTTTCTTT